This entry lists 25 T cell receptor beta chains sequenced from one sample in a study of CD8 T cells in ankylosing spondylitis. TCRdb analysed the 5' RACE reads with MiXCR anew, one entry per CDR3 protein. This sample yields around 340,000 distinct CDR3 sequences, of which 20% are seen a single time; around 13% belongs to the top ten. Material: blood, either unsorted or a sorted T cell fraction (not recorded which). The receptors here all came from a male donor with ankylosing spondylitis or in good health (not recorded which).

This clonotype was seen only a few times. The rearrangement uses TRBV20-1 and TRBJ2-1, with a weak D call TRBD2 (5 bases). Trimming pared 3 bases from V and 6 bases from J, leaving 15 bases between. Germline lookup yields CDR1 DFQATT and CDR2 SNEGSKA (reference sequence). The CDR3 contains 14 residues. The CDR3 sequence is CSASVPYRGNEQFF. In DNA, the CDR3 is TGCAGTGCTAGTGTACCCTACCGGGGCAATGAGCAGTTCTTC.

The table lists this clonotype with a few counts. The chain carries TRBV12-3 or TRBV12-4 and TRBJ2-3, with no clear D. CDR3 length equals 12 residues. V lost 7 bases and J lost 0, with 5 bases in between. The CDR3 nucleotides read TGTGCCAGCATAGGGAGCACAGATACGCAGTATTTT. The encoded protein is CASIGSTDTQYF.

The chain uses TRBV5-6 and TRBJ2-5; D gene uncertain. The V end was cut by 0 bases, the J end by 5 bases, with 23 bases between. This CDR3 spans 18 amino acids. Germline V gives CDR1 SGHDT, CDR2 YYEEEE. CDR3 sequence reads: CASSLANGAVGRAETQYF. CDR3 coding DNA: TGTGCCAGCAGCTTGGCCAATGGCGCGGTTGGAAGAGCGGAGACCCAGTACTTC.

This clonotype was seen more than once but under ten times. The rearrangement links TRBV12-3 or TRBV12-4 to TRBJ2-4, with D uncertain. Trimming shortened V by 6 bases and J by 3 bases, and 15 bases separated the two germline ends. This CDR3 contains 15 residues. This CDR3 reads CASSHLGWGKNIQYF. CDR3 DNA sequence: TGTGCCAGCAGCCACCTGGGTTGGGGCAAAAACATTCAGTACTTC.

The rearrangement links TRBV12-3 or TRBV12-4 to TRBJ2-7; tentatively, D is TRBD1 or TRBD2 (5 bases each). The CDR3 has 14 residues. V lost 4 bases and J lost 2, with 12 bases in between. CDR3: CASSSGPIPYEQYF. DNA for the CDR3: TGTGCCAGCAGTTCGGGACCTATCCCCTACGAGCAGTACTTC.

This clonotype was picked up a small number of times. The chain joins TRBV7-2 to TRBJ2-3; D might be TRBD2 (5 bases). Germline-derived CDR1 and CDR2 are SGHTA and FQGNSA. The CDR3 has 16 amino acids. Trimming shortened V by 1 base and J by 1 base, and 12 bases separated the two germline ends. The CDR3 DNA sequence: TGTGCCAGCAGCTTAGAGGGCGGGCGCCGCACAGATACGCAGTATTTT. Its translation is CASSLEGGRRTDTQYF.

This clonotype was seen a handful of times. J is TRBJ2-2 and V is TRBV7-9; a possible D gene is TRBD2 (5 bases). Trimming removed 0 bases from V and 4 bases from J, with 12 bases in between. Germline CDR1 reads SEHNR; CDR2 reads FQNEAQ (reference sequence). The CDR3 loop spans 16 amino acids. CDR3 sequence: CASSLADGGGTGELFF. The CDR3 coding sequence is TGTGCCAGCAGCTTAGCGGACGGAGGCGGCACCGGGGAGCTGTTTTTT.

The genes are TRBV5-1 and TRBJ2-5; D is perhaps TRBD1 (6 bases). The V gene's germline CDR1 is SGHRS and CDR2 YFSETQ. The CDR3 is 15 residues long. V dropped 0 bases and J dropped 0 bases, with 9 bases sitting between them. DNA for the CDR3: TGCGCCAGCAGCTTGGAGGGGGAGTACCAAGAGACCCAGTACTTC. The encoded protein is CASSLEGEYQETQYF. The full variable domain, with the rest looked up from reference TRBV5-1 and TRBJ2-5, is KAGVTQTPRYLIKTRGQQVTLSCSPISGHRSVSWYQQTPGQGLQFLFEYFSETQRNKGNFPGRFSGRQFSNSRSEMNVSTLELGDSALYLCASSLEGEYQETQYFGPGTRLLVL.

J is TRBJ2-1 and V is TRBV6-5, with D hard to call. Per germline, CDR1 MNHEY and CDR2 SVGAGI. The V gene lost 0 bases and the J gene lost 5 bases, with 5 bases spanning the gap. The CDR3 extends over 13 amino acids. CDR3 protein: CASSYSYNNEQFF. The CDR3 DNA sequence: TGTGCCAGCAGTTACTCCTACAACAATGAGCAGTTCTTC.

V is TRBV9 and J is TRBJ2-5; possible D gene TRBD2, 5 bases. The V end lost 0 bases, the J end lost 5 bases, and 14 bases lay between the germline ends. The V gene's germline CDR1 is SGDLS and CDR2 YYNGEE. This CDR3 comprises 15 residues. CDR3 sequence (DNA): TGTGCCAGCAGCGTAGGGGGAGCCCTCCGGGAGACCCAGTACTTC. Protein: CASSVGGALRETQYF.

The chain uses TRBV7-8 and TRBJ1-5, with 11 nucleotides matching TRBD1. The length of the CDR3 is 15 residues. CDR1 and CDR2 from the germline V gene are SGHVS and FQNEAQ. V shed 4 bases and J 4 bases; nucleotides not matched to a gene: 3. The CDR3 DNA reads TGTGCCAGCAGCTCCGGGACAGGGGGAAATCAGCCCCAGCATTTT. This encodes CASSSGTGGNQPQHF. The whole variable domain, remainder taken from reference TRBV7-8 and TRBJ1-5, is GAGVSQSPRYKVAKRGQDVALRCDPISGHVSLFWYQQALGQGPEFLTYFQNEAQLDKSGLPSDRFFAERPEGSVSTLKIQRTQQEDSAVYLCASSSGTGGNQPQHFGDGTRLSIL.

This rearrangement joins TRBV7-8 to TRBJ1-5; no firm D call. There are 14 residues in the CDR3. Germline V CDR1 and CDR2: SGHVS, FQNEAQ. V was cut by 4 bases and J by 3 bases, with 10 bases left in between. The CDR3 spells CASSWDASNQPQHF. The CDR3 DNA is TGTGCCAGCAGCTGGGATGCCTCCAATCAGCCCCAGCATTTT.

V gene TRBV4-2 combines with J gene TRBJ2-2; 8 bases map to TRBD2. V lost 0 bases to trimming and J lost 4 bases; unmatched junction nucleotides: 7. The CDR3 consists of 17 residues. Germline V gene sequence: CDR1 LGHNA, CDR2 YNFKEQ. The CDR3 protein is CASSQDGGGLVTGELFF. CDR3 nucleotide sequence: TGTGCCAGCAGCCAAGACGGCGGGGGGCTGGTCACCGGGGAGCTGTTTTTT.

The chain recombines TRBV28 with TRBJ2-7; 11 bases are shared with TRBD2. The germline gives CDR1 MDHEN, CDR2 SYDVKM. The CDR3 is 17 residues long. Trimming removed 6 bases from V and 2 bases from J; junction bases left unmatched: 12. CDR3 residues: CASRRPPSGGPTYEQYF. CDR3 sequence (DNA): TGTGCCAGCAGACGTCCGCCTAGCGGGGGGCCGACCTACGAGCAGTACTTC.

V usage is TRBV7-7 and J usage is TRBJ2-5, with unresolved D. This CDR3 contains 15 residues. V was clipped by 0 bases and J by 1 base, with 9 bases between them. Germline values: CDR1 SSHAT, CDR2 FNYEAQ (reference sequence). The CDR3 DNA reads TGTGCCAGCAGCTTAGCGCACAGCTCCCAAGAGACCCAGTACTTC. It yields the protein CASSLAHSSQETQYF.

This clonotype was counted a few times. This rearrangement joins TRBV13 to TRBJ2-7; weak D call: TRBD2 (5 bases). Germline CDR1 PRHDT, CDR2 FYEKMQ (reference sequence). The CDR3 contains 13 residues. Deletions cut 5 bases from V and 7 bases from J, with 15 bases between. CDR3 in DNA: TGTGCCAGCAGCGGACGGACTGGTGGGGAGCAGTACTTC. Encoded protein: CASSGRTGGEQYF.

This clonotype was observed a handful of times. The genes are TRBV4-2 and TRBJ1-2; no clear D gene. Trimming removed 3 bases at V and 1 base at J, with 12 bases between. CDR3 length: 15 amino acids. Germline V lookup: CDR1 LGHNA, CDR2 YNFKEQ. The CDR3 bases are TGTGCCAGCAGCCACAACCCGGGAGTTAACTATGGCTACACCTTC. Translating gives CASSHNPGVNYGYTF.

The V gene is TRBV2, the J gene TRBJ1-5; D is ambiguous. The CDR3 consists of 11 residues. Trimming removed 3 bases from V and 6 bases from J, with 3 bases in between. CDR1 SNHLY and CDR2 FYNNEI come from the germline V gene. The CDR3, as DNA: TGTGCCAGCAGTGACGGTCAGCCCCAGCATTTT. This gives the protein CASSDGQPQHF.

This clonotype was found a few times. This rearrangement joins TRBV4-1 to TRBJ2-6; no clear D. Trimming shortened V by 1 base and J by 0 bases, and 10 bases separated the two germline ends. Germline V gene lookup returns CDR1 MGHRA and CDR2 YSYEKL. The CDR3 loop spans 17 amino acids. In nucleotides, the CDR3 is TGCGCCAGCAGCCAAGTTAGAGGCATCTCTGGGGCCAACGTCCTGACTTTC. Protein sequence: CASSQVRGISGANVLTF.

In this sample, this clonotype turned up many times. This rearrangement joins TRBV12-3 or TRBV12-4 to TRBJ2-1, with D possibly TRBD2 on 6 matching bases. This CDR3 contains 12 residues. The ends were cut back, 6 bases at V and 8 bases at J, with 11 bases in the middle. The CDR3 region has the DNA TGTGCCAGCAGCCACACGGGGGATGAGCAGTTCTTC. Protein product: CASSHTGDEQFF.

A few counts support this clonotype. The gene calls are TRBV29-1 and TRBJ2-7, with 7 bases identical to TRBD1. V shed 0 bases and J 2 bases; nucleotides not matched to a gene: 1. CDR1 is SQVTM and CDR2 is ANQGSEA in the germline V gene. The CDR3 is made up of 13 amino acids. Here the CDR3 reads CSVEEQGTYEQYF. Here the CDR3 DNA reads TGCAGCGTTGAAGAACAGGGGACCTACGAGCAGTACTTC.

There are a few counts of this clonotype. This chain connects TRBV20-1 to TRBJ2-7; no firm D call. Trimming took 0 bases from V and 3 from J, leaving 9 bases between them. This CDR3 region has 13 residues. Germline values: CDR1 DFQATT, CDR2 SNEGSKA (reference sequence). The CDR3 DNA is TGCAGTGCTAGAGATCTGGCCGGCTACGAGCAGTACTTC. Its translation: CSARDLAGYEQYF.

The chain recombines TRBV12-3 or TRBV12-4 with TRBJ2-5; 8 bases match TRBD2. The CDR3 runs 17 residues. V trimming: 5 bases; J trimming: 1 base; junction bases outside the gene matches: 12. CDR3 DNA: TGTGCCAGCAGTCCGGGGGGCGGGGGGCTCTTCCAAGAGACCCAGTACTTC. It encodes CASSPGGGGLFQETQYF.

The chain uses TRBV12-3 or TRBV12-4 and TRBJ2-3; D is perhaps TRBD1 or TRBD2 (6 bases each). Trimming left V 4 bases short and J 2 bases short, with 13 bases between. This CDR3 region has 15 residues. CDR3 in amino acids: CASSSRQDYTDTQYF. In DNA form, the CDR3 reads TGTGCCAGCAGTTCCCGACAGGACTACACAGATACGCAGTATTTT.

This CDR3 reads CASSLGDRGRRGTDTQYF. The CDR3 DNA follows: TGTGCCAGCAGTTTGGGGGACAGGGGGCGGAGGGGCACAGATACGCAGTATTTT. The chain carries TRBV28 and TRBJ2-3; 12 bases line up with TRBD1. Germline loops: CDR1 MDHEN, CDR2 SYDVKM. This CDR3 spans 18 amino acids. Unmatched junction bases numbered 8, after V lost 3 bases and J lost 1 base. The whole variable domain, remainder taken from reference TRBV28 and TRBJ2-3, is DVKVTQSSRYLVKRTGEKVFLECVQDMDHENMFWYRQDPGLGLRLIYFSYDVKMKEKGDIPEGYSVSREKKERFSLILESASTNQTSMYLCASSLGDRGRRGTDTQYFGPGTRLTVL.